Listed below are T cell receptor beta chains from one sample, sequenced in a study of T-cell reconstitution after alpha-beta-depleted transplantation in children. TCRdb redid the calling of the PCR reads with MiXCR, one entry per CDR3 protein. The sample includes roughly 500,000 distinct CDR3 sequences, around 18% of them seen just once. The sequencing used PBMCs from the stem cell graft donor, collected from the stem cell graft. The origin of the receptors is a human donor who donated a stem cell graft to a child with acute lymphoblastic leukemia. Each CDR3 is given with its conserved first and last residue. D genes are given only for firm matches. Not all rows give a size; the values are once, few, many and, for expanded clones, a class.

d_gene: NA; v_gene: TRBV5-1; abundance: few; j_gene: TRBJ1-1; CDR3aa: CASSLGEDTEAFF; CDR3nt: TGCGCCAGCAGCTTGGGGGAGGACACTGAAGCTTTCTTT
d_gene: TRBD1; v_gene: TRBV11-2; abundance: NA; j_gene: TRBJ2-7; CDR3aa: CASSYTGGSYEHYF; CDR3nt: TGTGCCAGCAGCTACACAGGGGGTTCCTACGAGCACTACTTC
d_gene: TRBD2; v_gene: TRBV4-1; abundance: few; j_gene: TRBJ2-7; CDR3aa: CASSQNQREGFAYEQYF; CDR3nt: TGCGCCAGCAGCCAAAACCAGCGGGAGGGCTTCGCCTACGAGCAGTACTTC
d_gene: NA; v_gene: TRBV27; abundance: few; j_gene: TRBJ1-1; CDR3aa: CATSRFWEKDTEAFF; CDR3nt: TGTGCCACCAGTCGGTTTTGGGAGAAGGACACTGAAGCTTTCTTT
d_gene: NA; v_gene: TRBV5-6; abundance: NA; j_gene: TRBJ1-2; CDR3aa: CASSSGAGVLLNYGYTF; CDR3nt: TGTGCCAGCAGCTCAGGGGCCGGAGTACTCCTAAACTATGGCTACACCTTC
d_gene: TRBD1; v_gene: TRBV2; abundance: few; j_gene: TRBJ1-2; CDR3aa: CASSEAPGGGGYTF; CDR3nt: TGTGCCAGCAGTGAAGCGCCAGGGGGCGGTGGCTACACCTTC
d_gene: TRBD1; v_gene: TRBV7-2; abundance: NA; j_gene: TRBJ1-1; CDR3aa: CASGGQGVGTEAFF; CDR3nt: TGTGCCAGCGGCGGACAGGGGGTGGGGACTGAAGCTTTCTTT
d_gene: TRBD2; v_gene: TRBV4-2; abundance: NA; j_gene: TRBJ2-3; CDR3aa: CASSLTSGRGDTQYF; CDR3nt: TGTGCCAGCAGCCTGACTAGCGGGAGAGGAGATACGCAGTATTTT
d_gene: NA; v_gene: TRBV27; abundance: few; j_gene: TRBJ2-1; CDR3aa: CASGDIYNEQFF; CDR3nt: TGTGCCAGCGGTGACATTTACAATGAGCAGTTCTTC
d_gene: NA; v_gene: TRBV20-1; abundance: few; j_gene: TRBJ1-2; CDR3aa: CSALIRDRRVDGYTF; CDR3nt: TGCAGTGCTCTGATTCGAGACAGGAGGGTAGATGGCTACACCTTC
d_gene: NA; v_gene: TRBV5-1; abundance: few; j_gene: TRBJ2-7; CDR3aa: CASSLEVGTIYEQYF; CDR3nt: TGCGCCAGCAGCTTGGAAGTAGGGACCATTTACGAGCAGTACTTC
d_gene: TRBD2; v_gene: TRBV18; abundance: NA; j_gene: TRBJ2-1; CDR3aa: CASSPPSGRGSYNEQFF; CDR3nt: TGTGCCAGCTCACCACCTAGCGGGAGGGGATCCTACAATGAGCAGTTCTTC
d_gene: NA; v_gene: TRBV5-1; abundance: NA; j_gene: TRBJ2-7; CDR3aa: CASCRGQGVYEQYF; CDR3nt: TGCGCCAGCTGCCGGGGGCAGGGGGTCTACGAGCAGTACTTC
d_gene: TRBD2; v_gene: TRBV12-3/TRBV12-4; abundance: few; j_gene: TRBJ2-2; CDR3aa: CASVWASGSVNTGELFF; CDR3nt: TGTGCCAGCGTTTGGGCTAGCGGGAGTGTGAACACCGGGGAGCTGTTTTTT
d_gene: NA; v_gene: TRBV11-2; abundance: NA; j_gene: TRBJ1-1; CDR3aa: CASSSQAFDTEAFF; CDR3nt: TGTGCCAGCAGCTCACAGGCCTTCGACACTGAAGCTTTCTTT
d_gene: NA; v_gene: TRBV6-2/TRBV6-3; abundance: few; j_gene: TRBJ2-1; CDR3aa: CASSYAKWAYNEQFF; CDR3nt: TGTGCCAGCAGTTACGCCAAATGGGCCTACAATGAGCAGTTCTTC
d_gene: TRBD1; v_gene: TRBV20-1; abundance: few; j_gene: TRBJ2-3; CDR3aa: CSARPGQVSDTQYF; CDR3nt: TGCAGTGCTAGGCCGGGACAGGTCTCAGATACGCAGTATTTT
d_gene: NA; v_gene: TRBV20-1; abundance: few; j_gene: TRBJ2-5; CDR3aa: CSAAGFVGETQYF; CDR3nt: TGCAGTGCGGCCGGATTTGTGGGAGAGACCCAGTACTTC
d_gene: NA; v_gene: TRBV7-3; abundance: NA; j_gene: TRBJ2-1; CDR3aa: CASSPGREMGYNEQFF; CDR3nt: TGTGCCAGCAGCCCAGGACGGGAGATGGGCTACAATGAGCAGTTCTTC
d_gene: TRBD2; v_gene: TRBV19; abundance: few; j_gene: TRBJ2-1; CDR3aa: CASSIITGGPNNEQFF; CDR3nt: TGTGCCAGTAGTATAATAACGGGAGGGCCGAACAATGAGCAGTTCTTC
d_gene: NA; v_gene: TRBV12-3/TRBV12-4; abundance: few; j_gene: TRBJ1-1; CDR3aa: CASTWRRGVGEAFF; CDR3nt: TGTGCCAGCACCTGGCGGAGGGGTGTAGGTGAAGCTTTCTTT
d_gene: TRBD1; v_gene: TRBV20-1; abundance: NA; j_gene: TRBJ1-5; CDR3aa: CSALTGKGQPQHF; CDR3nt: TGCAGTGCTCTGACAGGGAAGGGTCAGCCCCAGCATTTT
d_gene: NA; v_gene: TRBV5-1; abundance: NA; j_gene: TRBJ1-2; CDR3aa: CASSLAMQALKGYTF; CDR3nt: TGCGCCAGCAGCTTGGCCATGCAGGCCCTGAAGGGCTACACCTTC
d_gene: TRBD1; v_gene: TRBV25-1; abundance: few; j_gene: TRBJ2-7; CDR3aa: CASSVGTGGVYEQYF; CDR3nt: TGTGCCAGCAGTGTCGGGACAGGGGGAGTCTACGAGCAGTACTTC
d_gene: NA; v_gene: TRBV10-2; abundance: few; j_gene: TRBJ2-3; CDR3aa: CASIPTPLRMQTGDTQYF; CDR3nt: TGCGCCAGCATTCCTACCCCCCTGCGAATGCAAACTGGGGATACGCAGTATTTT
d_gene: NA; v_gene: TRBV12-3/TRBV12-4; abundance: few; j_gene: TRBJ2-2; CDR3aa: CASSPTKGIGGELFF; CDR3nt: TGTGCCAGCAGCCCAACCAAGGGAATCGGCGGGGAGCTGTTTTTT
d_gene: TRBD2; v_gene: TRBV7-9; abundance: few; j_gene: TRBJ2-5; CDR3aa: CASSLLAGAHQETQYF; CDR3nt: TGTGCCAGCAGCTTGCTAGCGGGAGCTCATCAAGAGACCCAGTACTTC
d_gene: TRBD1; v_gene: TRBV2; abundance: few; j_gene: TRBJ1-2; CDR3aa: CASSAMRQGAYGYTF; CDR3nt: TGTGCCAGCAGTGCAATGAGGCAGGGGGCCTATGGCTACACCTTC